These 26 T cell receptor beta chains share one sample of origin, sequenced in a study of T cells in Graves' hyperthyroidism and ophthalmopathy. Researchers amplified the TCR beta CDR3 regions from RNA transcripts. First-round RT-PCR of the TCR CDR3 relied on the HTBI primer set. TCRdb used MiXCR to reprocess the multiplex PCR reads, holding one entry per CDR3 protein. The data contain some 690,000 distinct CDR3 sequences, around 16% of them singletons. Sequenced input: blood. These receptors were collected from a man aged 45-65 years with Graves' hyperthyroidism.

This sequence joins TRBV6-5 and TRBJ2-2; D might be TRBD1 (5 bases). V lost 2 bases and J lost 6, with 10 bases in between. This CDR3 comprises 14 residues. Germline CDR1 and CDR2: MNHEY and SVGAGI. The CDR3 nucleotides are TGTGCCAGCAGTTACGGTCAGGGTCCCGGGGAGCTGTTTTTT. Translating gives CASSYGQGPGELFF.

This sequence joins TRBV10-3 and TRBJ2-2, with 11 bases lining up with TRBD2. Germline loops: CDR1 ENHRY, CDR2 SYGVKD. V lost 6 bases to trimming and J lost 1 base; unmatched junction nucleotides: 10. The CDR3 has 18 residues. The CDR3 DNA is TGTGCCATCAGCAGATCAGTCACTAGCGGGGGGAACACCGGGGAGCTGTTTTTT. Its translation is CAISRSVTSGGNTGELFF.

The chain combines TRBV5-1 with TRBJ2-3; TRBD1 or TRBD2 may be the D gene (5 bases each). Trimming shortened V by 0 bases and J by 3 bases, and 14 bases separated the two germline ends. CDR3 size: 16 residues. The V gene's germline CDR1 is SGHRS and CDR2 YFSETQ. The CDR3 loop reads CASSLAGDPLTDTQYF. CDR3 nucleotide sequence: TGCGCCAGCAGCTTGGCCGGGGACCCCCTGACAGATACGCAGTATTTT.

This clonotype was seen ten or more times. The J gene is TRBJ1-4, the V gene TRBV7-9, with TRBD1 as a possible D gene (6 bases). This CDR3 spans 15 amino acids. V lost 0 bases, J lost 5 bases, and 10 bases lay in between. The germline V gene has CDR1 SEHNR and CDR2 FQNEAQ (reference sequence). The CDR3 DNA follows: TGTGCCAGCAGCTTAGCGCAGGGGTTGAATGAAAAACTGTTTTTT. Its protein is CASSLAQGLNEKLFF.

This clonotype was found many times. This chain connects TRBV27 to TRBJ2-3; D may be TRBD1 or TRBD2 (5 bases each). The CDR3 length is 14 residues. The germline V gene has CDR1 MNHEY and CDR2 SMNVEV (reference sequence). V was shortened by 7 bases and J by 8 bases, with 19 bases between the two germline ends. CDR3 DNA: TGTGCCAGCAATAGGGACGGACAATACGTTACGCAGTATTTT. Translated, it gives CASNRDGQYVTQYF.

The V and J genes are TRBV7-3 and TRBJ2-1, with unresolved D. Germline V gives CDR1 SGHTA, CDR2 FQGTGA. The V end lost 0 bases, the J end lost 7 bases, and 7 bases lay between the germline ends. This CDR3 comprises 13 residues. The CDR3 nucleotides are TGTGCCAGCAGCTTAACGTGGGCAAATGAGCAGTTCTTC. It yields the protein CASSLTWANEQFF.

This clonotype was recorded a few times. This chain links TRBV28 with TRBJ2-3; D not resolved. The ends were cut back, 3 bases at V and 2 bases at J, with 9 bases in the middle. Germline V lookup: CDR1 MDHEN, CDR2 SYDVKM. CDR3 length equals 14 residues. The DNA of the CDR3 is TGTGCCAGCAGTTTCCCAGAGACCACAGATACGCAGTATTTT. This translates into CASSFPETTDTQYF. Full variable domain (rest looked up from reference TRBV28 and TRBJ2-3): DVKVTQSSRYLVKRTGEKVFLECVQDMDHENMFWYRQDPGLGLRLIYFSYDVKMKEKGDIPEGYSVSREKKERFSLILESASTNQTSMYLCASSFPETTDTQYFGPGTRLTVL.

J is TRBJ2-5 and V is TRBV6-4, with 10 bases fitting TRBD2. Germline values: CDR1 MRHNA, CDR2 SNTAGT. The CDR3 runs 14 residues. The ends lost 3 bases at V and 8 bases at J; junction bases unmatched: 6. The CDR3 is CASSELAGAETQYF. DNA for the CDR3: TGTGCCAGCAGTGAGCTAGCGGGAGCGGAAACCCAGTACTTC.

The chain's CDR3 is CASSLDGLAGLREQYF. CDR3 coding DNA: TGCGCCAGCAGCTTGGACGGACTAGCGGGTCTACGCGAGCAGTACTTC. The chain recombines TRBV5-1 with TRBJ2-7; TRBD2 matches at 11 bases. The V gene's germline CDR1 is SGHRS and CDR2 YFSETQ. The CDR3 length is 16 residues. With V trimmed by 0 bases and J by 6 bases, 8 bases remained unmatched.

Regarding this clonotype: A much larger clone is a single base away; this may be a read error. This likely comes from a read error, as the CDR3 has no conserved phenylalanine or tryptophan at its end. CDR3 sequence (DNA): TGTGCCAGCAGCCATCGGGCGGGAGCTCGCTACGAGCAGTACTCC. Amino acid sequence: CASSHRAGARYEQYS. The chain has TRBV28 and TRBJ2-7; 7 bases agree with TRBD2. This CDR3 region has 15 residues. Trimming took 6 bases from V and 3 from J; bases not matched to a gene: 11. Germline lookup yields CDR1 MDHEN and CDR2 SYDVKM.

This clonotype was seen repeatedly, ten times or more. The chain is built from TRBV30 and TRBJ2-7; 7 bases match TRBD1. Germline-derived CDR1 and CDR2 are GTSNPN and SVGIG (reference sequence). The CDR3 contains 12 residues. Trimming removed 4 bases from V and 3 bases from J; junction bases left unmatched: 3. This CDR3 is CAWNRGLYEQYF. For the CDR3, the DNA is TGTGCCTGGAACAGGGGCCTCTACGAGCAGTACTTC.

This clonotype was observed a handful of times. The chain combines TRBV5-1 with TRBJ2-7, with D possibly called TRBD1 or TRBD2 (5 bases each). In germline, CDR1 is SGHRS, CDR2 YFSETQ. CDR3 size: 15 residues. The V end lost 4 bases, the J end lost 2 bases, and 16 bases lay between the germline ends. The CDR3 DNA is TGCGCCAGCAGCCAGGACTCCGGGGCGGCCTACGAGCAGTACTTC. It is translated as CASSQDSGAAYEQYF.

The table lists this clonotype with many counts. The chain joins TRBV5-1 to TRBJ2-7, with a tentative D call TRBD2 (6 bases). The ends were cut back, 0 bases at V and 6 bases at J, with 19 bases in the middle. Germline CDR1 SGHRS, CDR2 YFSETQ. The CDR3 consists of 16 residues. CDR3 coding DNA: TGCGCCAGCAGCTTGGCCGTGGCGGGGAGGACTCCCGAGCAGTACTTC. As protein: CASSLAVAGRTPEQYF.

The CDR3 DNA sequence: TGTGCCTGGAGTGGAGTACAGGAAAAAGCTAACTATGGCTACACCTTC. The encoded protein is CAWSGVQEKANYGYTF. The chain couples TRBV30 to TRBJ1-2, with D tentatively TRBD1 (5 bases). Germline CDR1 GTSNPN, CDR2 SVGIG (reference sequence). The CDR3 runs 16 residues. V was cut by 1 base and J by 0 bases, with 15 bases left in between.

There are many counts of this clonotype. The CDR3 loop is CAPGQGYEQYF. The CDR3 region has the DNA TGTGCCCCCGGGCAGGGCTACGAGCAGTACTTC. The genes are TRBV10-3 and TRBJ2-7; D might be TRBD1 (5 bases). CDR3 size: 11 residues. Germline V gives CDR1 ENHRY, CDR2 SYGVKD. Trimming removed 11 bases at V and 3 bases at J, with 11 bases between.

This clonotype was found many times. V is TRBV12-3 or TRBV12-4 and J is TRBJ2-7; 8 bases fit TRBD2. V shed 3 bases, J shed 3 bases, and the junction held 7 bases outside the gene matches. This CDR3 contains 15 residues. As DNA, the CDR3 is TGTGCCAGCAGTTTGGGGCTAGCGGGTATCTACGAGCAGTACTTC. This sequence encodes CASSLGLAGIYEQYF.

This clonotype was seen only a few times. V and J are TRBV7-9 and TRBJ1-1; D is unresolved. The V gene's germline CDR1 is SEHNR and CDR2 FQNEAQ (reference sequence). V was shortened by 5 bases and J by 3 bases, with 10 bases between the two germline ends. The CDR3 spans 13 residues. CDR3 coding DNA: TGTGCCAGCAGCAGCCTAGGGTACACTGAAGCTTTCTTT. Translated: CASSSLGYTEAFF.

This chain joins TRBV28 and TRBJ1-4; no definite D call. Germline V gene lookup returns CDR1 MDHEN and CDR2 SYDVKM. This CDR3 has 13 amino acids. Between the trimmed V and J ends, which lost 5 bases and 6 bases, there was a span of 10 bases. The CDR3 sequence is CASSPPIDEKLFF. CDR3 nucleotides: TGTGCCAGCAGTCCCCCCATAGATGAAAAACTGTTTTTT.

A few counts support this clonotype. The chain joins TRBV7-9 to TRBJ2-1, with TRBD1 identical over 8 bases. Trimming cost V 5 bases and J 10 bases; bases outside gene matches: 4. Germline CDR1 reads SEHNR; CDR2 reads FQNEAQ (reference sequence). CDR3 length: 12 amino acids. DNA of the CDR3: TGTGCCAGCAGCACAGGGGGGCGGGAGCAGTTCTTC. It is translated as CASSTGGREQFF.

The rearrangement links TRBV12-3 or TRBV12-4 to TRBJ2-7; weak D call: TRBD1 (6 bases). The CDR3 contains 15 residues. Trimming took 4 bases from V and 5 from J, leaving 18 bases between them. The CDR3 nucleotides read TGTGCCAGCAGTTCAAGAGACAGGTCTCTGGACGAGCAGTACTTC. Residues: CASSSRDRSLDEQYF.

CDR3 residues: CAISESGRAVETQYF. In DNA form, the CDR3 reads TGTGCCATCAGTGAGAGCGGGAGGGCGGTTGAGACCCAGTACTTC. This sequence joins TRBV10-3 and TRBJ2-5, with TRBD2 matching 10 bases. This CDR3 region has 15 residues. After removal of 2 bases from V and 5 bases from J, the junction contained 5 bases not matched to a gene. The germline V gene encodes CDR1 ENHRY and CDR2 SYGVKD.

In this sample, this clonotype turned up many times. The chain is built from TRBV6-2 or TRBV6-3 and TRBJ2-1; the D gene could be TRBD1 or TRBD2 (5 bases each). CDR3 length: 16 amino acids. V was pared by 1 base and J by 5 bases, with 15 bases between. Germline V gene data show CDR1 as MNHEY and CDR2 as SVGEGT. The CDR3 spells CASSYFGTPIDNEQFF. CDR3 in DNA: TGTGCCAGCAGTTACTTCGGGACGCCGATCGACAATGAGCAGTTCTTC.

The CDR3 DNA reads TGTGCCACCAGTGGAAACGTCGGTGGGCGATACTACAATGAGCAGTTCTTC. Protein sequence: CATSGNVGGRYYNEQFF. The chain carries TRBV24-1 and TRBJ2-1; no clear D. V shed 5 bases and J shed 3 bases, with 19 bases lying between them. CDR1 and CDR2 from the germline V gene are KGHDR and SFDVKD. CDR3 size: 17 residues.

This chain links TRBV5-1 with TRBJ2-1; TRBD2 matches 9 bases. Trimming took 0 bases from V and 7 from J; bases not matched to a gene: 11. Germline V gene sequence: CDR1 SGHRS, CDR2 YFSETQ. The CDR3 contains 17 residues. Here the CDR3 reads CASSLVGLAGERNEQFF. CDR3 bases: TGCGCCAGCAGCTTGGTAGGATTAGCGGGAGAAAGAAATGAGCAGTTCTTC.

V gene TRBV7-9 combines with J gene TRBJ2-1; D remains ambiguous. This CDR3 contains 14 residues. Germline V gene sequence: CDR1 SEHNR, CDR2 FQNEAQ (reference sequence). V lost 5 bases and J 3 bases, leaving 11 bases between the germline ends. This chain's CDR3 is CASSRVRIYNEQFF. Here the CDR3 DNA reads TGTGCCAGCAGCAGGGTAAGGATCTACAATGAGCAGTTCTTC.

This clonotype was observed at least ten times. J is TRBJ2-1 and V is TRBV27; 12 nucleotides line up with TRBD2. Germline assignment: CDR1 MNHEY and CDR2 SMNVEV (reference sequence). The CDR3 spans 18 residues. With V trimmed by 5 bases and J by 3 bases, 11 bases remained unmatched. In DNA form, the CDR3 reads TGTGCCAGCAGTCCTATATCGACTAGCGGGGGAAACTACAATGAGCAGTTCTTC. The encoded protein is CASSPISTSGGNYNEQFF.